This T cell receptor beta chain is from a study of blood T cell repertoires in COVID-19. This CDR3 has 12 amino acids. V was clipped by 6 bases and J by 3 bases; unmatched bases: 4. Germline CDR1 and CDR2: SQVTM and ANQGSEA. Profiled with immunoSEQ multiplex PCR; TCRdb holds only in-frame clones, not every one. The sample has 200,000 to 250,000 clones; about 80% are singletons. This TCR was recovered from a man between 35 and 55 years old who had recovered from COVID-19. This sequence joins TRBV29-1 and TRBJ1-2; TRBD1 matches at 7 bases. The sequencing sample was made of PBMCs or T cells enriched from blood (not recorded which). CDR3 sequence (DNA): TGCAGCGTCTCCGACAGGGACTATGGCTACACCTTC. Protein sequence: CSVSDRDYGYTF.